The 26 T cell receptor beta chains below were found in one sample sequenced in a study of T cells after yellow fever vaccination (dated by TCRdb to about 2019). Library prep was done by 5' RACE. Sequencing was carried out with an Illumina HiSeq 2500. TCRdb applied fastp at Q25 and MiXCR to the public reads, then kept only in-frame beta chains. Rows with a matching CDR3 protein are joined into one entry that keeps the most common DNA and genes. This sample holds hundreds of thousands of distinct CDR3 sequences; 9% to 15% were observed only once. Under 15% of the sample belongs to the ten largest clones. Read against the paper, the sample's treatment or condition label means: live attenuated yellow fever vaccine strain. The material sequenced was PBMCs, taken on the day of the yellow fever booster vaccination. The receptors originated from a young man who received the YFV17D yellow fever vaccine.

This clonotype was detected ten times or more. This chain's CDR3 is CASSRSSGVNEQFF. In nucleotides, the CDR3 is TGTGCCAGCAGCAGATCTAGCGGGGTCAATGAGCAGTTCTTC. V is TRBV7-2 and J is TRBJ2-1; 9 bases map to TRBD2. Germline CDR1 reads SGHTA; CDR2 reads FQGNSA. V was clipped by 5 bases and J by 6 bases; unmatched bases: 5. The CDR3 totals 14 residues.

This clonotype appeared many times. The chain has TRBV10-2 and TRBJ2-3; D is unresolved. V was trimmed by 4 bases and J by 2 bases, leaving 7 bases between them. This CDR3 is 13 amino acids long. The V gene's germline CDR1 is WSHSY and CDR2 SAAADI. CDR3 amino acids: CASSGGFTDTQYF. CDR3 DNA: TGCGCCAGCAGTGGGGGATTCACAGATACGCAGTATTTT.

This clonotype has more than one count but fewer than ten. The V and J genes are TRBV12-3 or TRBV12-4 and TRBJ2-7, with 10 nucleotides matching TRBD2. The CDR3 runs 13 residues. The V segment lost 6 bases and the J segment 6 bases; nucleotides outside the gene matches: 5. CDR3 DNA: TGTGCCAGCAGCCCGGGACTAGCGACCGAGCAGTACTTC. Protein: CASSPGLATEQYF.

This chain connects TRBV10-3 to TRBJ2-7; D is undetermined. Germline V CDR1 and CDR2: ENHRY, SYGVKD. This CDR3 has 11 amino acids. Trimming cost V 8 bases and J 2 bases, with 7 bases left between them. The CDR3 bases are TGTGCCATCGGGGAAACCTACGAGCAGTACTTC. This codes for CAIGETYEQYF.

This chain connects TRBV7-2 to TRBJ2-5; the D gene is possibly TRBD1 (6 bases). Germline CDR1 is SGHTA and CDR2 is FQGNSA. Trimming removed 1 base at V and 4 bases at J, with 13 bases between. This CDR3 contains 15 residues. CDR3 region: CASSLEPRGGETQYF. DNA for the CDR3: TGTGCCAGCAGCTTAGAGCCCAGAGGGGGAGAGACCCAGTACTTC. Drawing the rest from reference TRBV7-2 and TRBJ2-5, the complete variable domain is GAGVSQSPSNKVTEKGKDVELRCDPISGHTALYWYRQSLGQGLEFLIYFQGNSAPDKSGLPSDRFSAERTGGSVSTLTIQRTQQEDSAVYLCASSLEPRGGETQYFGPGTRLLVL.

About this clonotype itself: At one end the junction does not follow the germline gene, possibly because of a read error. This chain joins TRBV30 and TRBJ2-3; weak D call: TRBD1 (6 bases). CDR1 is GTSNPN and CDR2 is SVGIG in the germline V gene (reference sequence). This CDR3 is built from 13 residues. The CDR3 here is CARSHRVTDTQYF. The CDR3 DNA reads as TGTGCCCGGAGCCACAGGGTCACAGATACGCAGTATTTT.

The table lists this clonotype with a few counts. The chain links TRBV14 to TRBJ2-3, with 12 bases that match TRBD2. Germline CDR1 SGHDN, CDR2 FVKESK. CDR3 size: 18 residues. Losses at the gene ends were 3 bases for V and 3 bases for J; bases not matched to a gene: 10. The CDR3 sequence is CASSQTYASGRATDTQYF. CDR3 coding DNA: TGTGCCAGCAGCCAGACCTACGCTAGCGGGAGGGCGACAGATACGCAGTATTTT.

The chain couples TRBV30 to TRBJ1-1, with TRBD1 matching 7 bases. Trimming cost V 1 base and J 7 bases; bases outside gene matches: 9. From germline, CDR1 is GTSNPN and CDR2 SVGIG (reference sequence). The CDR3 is made up of 14 amino acids. The CDR3 sequence is CAWSATRGQNEAFF. The CDR3 DNA is TGTGCCTGGAGTGCGACCAGGGGACAGAATGAAGCTTTCTTT.

The chain couples TRBV25-1 to TRBJ2-7; 14 nucleotides match TRBD2. In germline, CDR1 is MGHDK, CDR2 SYGVNS. The CDR3 is 17 residues long. After removal of 0 bases from V and 6 bases from J, the junction contained 7 bases not matched to a gene. The CDR3, as DNA: TGTGCCAGCAGTGAATATTTTGGGACTAGCGGGAGTCCCGAGCAGTACTTC. Its translation is CASSEYFGTSGSPEQYF.

The chain combines TRBV27 with TRBJ2-2, with no clear D. CDR1 is MNHEY and CDR2 is SMNVEV in the germline V gene (reference sequence). The CDR3 loop spans 13 amino acids. Trimming left V 2 bases short and J 7 bases short, with 8 bases between. The CDR3 sequence is CASSLGFGGELFF. The CDR3 nucleotides are TGTGCCAGCAGTTTAGGATTTGGCGGGGAGCTGTTTTTT.

The V gene is TRBV18, the J gene TRBJ2-3; TRBD2 matches at 12 bases. With V trimmed by 2 bases and J by 3 bases, 3 bases remained unmatched. Germline V gene data show CDR1 as KGHSH and CDR2 as LQKENI. The length of the CDR3 is 16 residues. The CDR3: CASSPRTSGETDTQYF. The DNA for the CDR3 is TGTGCCAGCTCACCAAGGACTAGCGGGGAAACAGATACGCAGTATTTT.

This clonotype showed up just a few times. This chain joins TRBV24-1 and TRBJ2-1; D unresolved. V was trimmed by 2 bases and J by 0 bases, leaving 13 bases between them. Per the germline V gene, CDR1 is KGHDR and CDR2 is SFDVKD. The CDR3 has 17 residues. This chain's CDR3 is CATSDSWGLSSYNEQFF. DNA for the CDR3: TGTGCCACCAGTGATTCCTGGGGTCTTAGCTCCTACAATGAGCAGTTCTTC.

This chain joins TRBV6-1 and TRBJ2-2; weak D call: TRBD1 (5 bases). The ends were cut back, 8 bases at V and 4 bases at J, with 17 bases in the middle. This CDR3 comprises 15 residues. Germline-derived CDR1 and CDR2 are MNHNS and SASEGT. CDR3: CASASPRQTTGELFF. Written as DNA, the CDR3 is TGTGCCAGCGCCTCCCCCAGACAGACCACCGGGGAGCTGTTTTTT.

The rearrangement joins TRBV5-1 to TRBJ1-6, with TRBD1 identical over 8 bases. J gave up 8 bases and V 0 bases, and 7 bases lay outside the gene matches. The CDR3 loop spans 16 amino acids. CDR1 is SGHRS and CDR2 is YFSETQ in the germline V gene. The CDR3 region is CASSLAEGTGYSPLHF. The CDR3 region has the DNA TGCGCCAGCAGCTTGGCCGAGGGGACAGGTTATTCACCCCTCCACTTT.

This clonotype was seen a handful of times. This chain connects TRBV5-1 to TRBJ2-3, with 7 bases aligning to TRBD1. Germline-derived CDR1 and CDR2 are SGHRS and YFSETQ. Losses at the gene ends were 5 bases for V and 0 bases for J; bases not matched to a gene: 9. The CDR3 has 16 amino acids. The CDR3 DNA reads TGCGCCAGCAGAATGACCGGGACAGCGAGCACAGATACGCAGTATTTT. It is translated as CASRMTGTASTDTQYF.

In its sample, this clonotype was seen many times. This chain joins TRBV5-1 and TRBJ1-1, with TRBD1 matching over 9 bases. Germline-derived CDR1 and CDR2 are SGHRS and YFSETQ. This CDR3 has 14 amino acids. V was clipped by 4 bases and J by 1 base; unmatched bases: 2. As DNA, the CDR3 is TGCGCCAGCAGCACGACAGGGGGGAACACTGAAGCTTTCTTT. Its protein is CASSTTGGNTEAFF.

This chain connects TRBV9 to TRBJ1-1, with D tentatively TRBD1 (5 bases). Germline V gene lookup returns CDR1 SGDLS and CDR2 YYNGEE. CDR3 length: 15 amino acids. Trimming took 3 bases from V and 0 from J, leaving 12 bases between them. The CDR3 nucleotides read TGTGCCAGCAGCGCCATAACGACAGTGAACACTGAAGCTTTCTTT. It yields the protein CASSAITTVNTEAFF.

V gene TRBV1 combines with J gene TRBJ2-2; the DNA was not used to check the table's D call, TRBD2. TRBV1 is a pseudogene locus. This CDR3 comprises 14 residues. As DNA, the CDR3 is TGCACCAGAGGGACTAGCGGGAGTACCGGGGAGCTGTTTTTT. Amino acid sequence: CTRGTSGSTGELFF.

The CDR3 coding sequence is TGCAGTGCCCGGCTAGCGGGAGGGATCCCTACCTACAATGAGCAGTTCTTC. Protein: CSARLAGGIPTYNEQFF. The chain has TRBV20-1 and TRBJ2-1; 12 bases are shared with TRBD2. The V segment lost 6 bases and the J segment 2 bases; nucleotides outside the gene matches: 11. The CDR3 is 17 residues long. Germline assignment: CDR1 DFQATT and CDR2 SNEGSKA (reference sequence).

This clonotype was seen more than once but under ten times. This CDR3 is CSVLPTGRHNEQFF. The CDR3 DNA reads TGCAGTGTTTTACCTACTGGTCGACACAATGAGCAGTTCTTC. The chain links TRBV20-1 to TRBJ2-1; no definite D call. CDR1 is DFQATT, CDR2 SNEGSKA, per germline (reference sequence). V dropped 7 bases and J dropped 5 bases, with 18 bases sitting between them. The CDR3 consists of 14 residues.

Points on this clonotype: This may be a read error: a much more frequent sequence differs by one nucleotide. The chain employs TRBV11-1 and TRBJ2-7; D remains ambiguous. The CDR3 covers 12 residues. Germline loops: CDR1 SGHAT, CDR2 FQDESV (reference sequence). This CDR3 reads CGSSSVSYEQYF. As DNA, the CDR3 is TGTGGCAGCAGCTCAGTAAGCTACGAGCAGTACTTC.

This clonotype was observed a few times. The rearrangement joins TRBV7-2 to TRBJ2-4; 9 bases line up with TRBD1. CDR3 length: 16 amino acids. J was trimmed by 5 bases and V by 3 bases; bases with no gene match: 8. Germline CDR1 and CDR2: SGHTA and FQGNSA. The CDR3, as DNA: TGTGCCAGCAGCTTGGGGACAGGGAAGTTGCAAAACATTCAGTACTTC. It yields the protein CASSLGTGKLQNIQYF.

The table lists this clonotype with many counts. This chain uses TRBV5-5 with TRBJ2-6; no definite D call. This CDR3 contains 15 residues. Trimming took off 1 base at V and 4 bases at J, with 9 bases between the two ends. Germline V gives CDR1 SGHKS, CDR2 YYEKEE (reference sequence). The CDR3 spells CASSLRIPGANVLTF. The CDR3 DNA reads as TGTGCCAGCAGCTTGAGAATTCCCGGGGCCAACGTCCTGACTTTC.

Only a few counts were recorded for this clonotype. The J gene is TRBJ2-6, the V gene TRBV18; unclear D gene. CDR1 KGHSH and CDR2 LQKENI come from the germline V gene. V lost 0 bases to trimming and J lost 2 bases, with 14 bases between them. There are 18 residues in the CDR3. The CDR3 loop is CASSPPGQVGAGANVLTF. CDR3 DNA sequence: TGTGCCAGCTCACCACCTGGGCAGGTTGGGGCTGGGGCCAACGTCCTGACTTTC.

Many counts were recorded for this clonotype. As DNA, the CDR3 is TGCAGCGTTGAAAGGGACAGGGGCGTTGTCGAAGCTTTCTTT. Amino acids: CSVERDRGVVEAFF. The genes are TRBV29-1 and TRBJ1-1, with 10 nucleotides matching TRBD1. The length of the CDR3 is 14 residues. Per the germline V gene, CDR1 is SQVTM and CDR2 is ANQGSEA. The junction had 8 bases not matched to a gene; V was cut back by 2 bases and J by 8 bases.

The V call is TRBV7-8, the J call TRBJ1-5, with D possibly matching TRBD1 (6 bases). V dropped 1 base and J dropped 5 bases, with 15 bases sitting between them. This CDR3 has 16 amino acids. Per germline, CDR1 SGHVS and CDR2 FQNEAQ. CDR3: CASSLVQDSLYQPQHF. The DNA for the CDR3 is TGTGCCAGCAGCTTAGTACAGGACAGCCTCTATCAGCCCCAGCATTTT.